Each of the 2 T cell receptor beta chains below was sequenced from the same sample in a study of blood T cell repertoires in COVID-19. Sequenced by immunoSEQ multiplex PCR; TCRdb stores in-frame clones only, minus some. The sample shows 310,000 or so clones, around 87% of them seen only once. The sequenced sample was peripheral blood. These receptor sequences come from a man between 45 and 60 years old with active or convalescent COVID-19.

The CDR3 coding sequence is TGCGCCAGCACCCCCGGGGGGATCACCATCGATGAGCAGTTCTTC. The encoded protein is CASTPGGITIDEQFF. The chain couples TRBV5-1 to TRBJ2-1; TRBD2 agrees at 7 bases. Looked up from germline, CDR1 is SGHRS and CDR2 is YFSETQ. V was pared by 6 bases and J by 8 bases, with 14 bases of the junction left unmatched. The CDR3 length is 15 residues.

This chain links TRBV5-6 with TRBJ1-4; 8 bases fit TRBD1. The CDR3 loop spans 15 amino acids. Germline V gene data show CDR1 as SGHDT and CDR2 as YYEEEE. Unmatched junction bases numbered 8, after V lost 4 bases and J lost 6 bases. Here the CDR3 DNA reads TGTGCCAGCAGCCCCGGACAGGGTGCCGATGAAAAACTGTTTTTT. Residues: CASSPGQGADEKLFF.